Presented here are 4 T cell receptor beta chains from one specimen sequenced in a study of cytomegalovirus exposure and HLA in healthy donors. Use of 60 Vbeta and 13 Jbeta primers characterized the PCR. TCRdb's table, derived via immunoSEQ multiplex PCR, lists solely in-frame clones and lacks some. The top ten hold approximately 7% of the sample, which has about 130,000 clones, roughly 70% seen once. Material: PBMCs. The origin of the receptors is a man aged 40-55 years in good health and CMV-seropositive.

This chain uses TRBV4-1 with TRBJ2-7; 7 nucleotides align to TRBD1. CDR3 size: 16 residues. J gave up 0 bases and V 1 base, and 6 bases lay outside the gene matches. CDR1 MGHRA and CDR2 YSYEKL come from the germline V gene. In DNA form, the CDR3 reads TGCGCCAGCAGCCAAGGTGCGGACAGGCCCTCCTACGAGCAGTACTTC. Protein product: CASSQGADRPSYEQYF.

The genes are TRBV7-9 and TRBJ2-3; 8 bases line up with TRBD2. This CDR3 spans 14 amino acids. Trimming cost V 3 bases and J 5 bases; bases outside gene matches: 4. The germline V gene encodes CDR1 SEHNR and CDR2 FQNEAQ (reference sequence). The CDR3 reads CASSLAGGGDTQYF. The CDR3 DNA sequence: TGTGCCAGCAGCTTGGCGGGGGGAGGAGATACGCAGTATTTT.

The rearrangement links TRBV29-1 to TRBJ2-1; TRBD1 aligns across 7 bases. Per the germline V gene, CDR1 is SQVTM and CDR2 is ANQGSEA. The CDR3 covers 13 residues. The trim removed 5 bases at V and 8 bases at J, leaving 9 bases unmatched. CDR3 DNA: TGCAGCGTTTACAGGGGAGTTTCGGATGAGCAGTTCTTC. Its protein is CSVYRGVSDEQFF.

In this sample, this clone turned up a few times. The chain couples TRBV6-5 to TRBJ2-7, with D possibly being TRBD2 (6 bases). Trimming removed 4 bases at V and 2 bases at J, with 15 bases between. Germline V gives CDR1 MNHEY, CDR2 SVGAGI. This CDR3 comprises 15 residues. CDR3: CASSSPGLGAYEQYF. The CDR3 nucleotides read TGTGCCAGCAGTTCGCCGGGACTCGGGGCCTACGAGCAGTACTTC.